The clone carrying this T cell receptor beta chain was counted between two and nine times. Produced via immunoSEQ multiplex PCR; TCRdb's table is partial and in-frame only. Here the sample spans about 98,000 clones, about 90% being singletons. The data are from a study of cytomegalovirus exposure and HLA in healthy donors. This CDR3 is built from 15 residues. Trimming removed 0 bases from V and 5 bases from J, with 12 bases in between. From germline, CDR1 is SGHNT and CDR2 YYREEE (reference sequence). This TCR derives from a man in his late teens or twenties in good health and CMV-seropositive. This chain connects TRBV5-4 to TRBJ2-1; possibly TRBD2 for D (7 bases). The sequencing input was PBMCs. The CDR3: CASSLAGGMNNEQFF. The CDR3 coding sequence is TGTGCCAGCAGCTTGGCGGGGGGCATGAACAATGAGCAGTTCTTC.